What follows are 19 T cell receptor beta chains derived from one specimen sequenced in a study of CD8 T cells in Susac syndrome. The authors reverse transcribed roughly 0.5 to 1 ug RNA with random hexamers. TCRdb reanalysed the immunoSEQ multiplex PCR reads using MiXCR and keeps one entry per CDR3 protein. Of 180,000 or so distinct CDR3 sequences listed, 85% to 95% are singletons. Sequenced input: CD4+ T cells from PBMCs. The receptors derive from a human donor in good health.

This chain joins TRBV20-1 and TRBJ2-3; 10 bases agree with TRBD2. Trimming removed 4 bases from V and 3 bases from J; junction bases left unmatched: 1. This CDR3 is 13 amino acids long. Germline V CDR1 and CDR2: DFQATT, SNEGSKA (reference sequence). CDR3 sequence (DNA): TGCAGTGCTACTAGCGGGAGAACAGATACGCAGTATTTT. It encodes CSATSGRTDTQYF.

V and J are TRBV11-2 and TRBJ2-1; D call uncertain. The length of the CDR3 is 11 residues. Trimming took off 2 bases at V and 10 bases at J, with 6 bases between the two ends. CDR1 and CDR2 from the germline V gene are SGHAT and FQNNGV. DNA for the CDR3: TGTGCCAGCAGCTTAACGTTCGAGCAGTTCTTC. Its translation is CASSLTFEQFF.

The count of this clonotype is one. The rearrangement uses TRBV20-1 and TRBJ2-7, with TRBD1 matching over 8 bases. The CDR3 has 14 residues. Germline loops: CDR1 DFQATT, CDR2 SNEGSKA (reference sequence). The ends lost 3 bases at V and 7 bases at J; junction bases unmatched: 11. The CDR3 loop is CSASDRTGKLEQYF. CDR3 coding DNA: TGCAGTGCTAGCGACAGGACAGGGAAATTAGAGCAGTACTTC.

This rearrangement joins TRBV19 to TRBJ1-1; D call uncertain. The CDR3 has 14 residues. Trimming left V 4 bases short and J 1 base short, with 10 bases between. The V gene's germline CDR1 is LNHDA and CDR2 SQIVND (reference sequence). The CDR3 nucleotides are TGTGCCAGTAGTAGCGGCCTTTCGAACACTGAAGCTTTCTTT. It yields the protein CASSSGLSNTEAFF.

The chain couples TRBV28 to TRBJ2-2; D is possibly TRBD2 (5 bases). The CDR3 is 15 amino acids. Trimming took 8 bases from V and 3 from J, leaving 16 bases between them. Germline values: CDR1 MDHEN, CDR2 SYDVKM. CDR3 amino acids: CASQSRQDYTGELFF. Written as DNA, the CDR3 is TGTGCCAGCCAATCCCGGCAGGACTACACCGGGGAGCTGTTTTTT.

The chain carries TRBV20-1 and TRBJ2-2; D is tentatively TRBD1 or TRBD2 (5 bases each). The CDR3 totals 13 residues. CDR1 is DFQATT, CDR2 SNEGSKA, per germline (reference sequence). Trimming took 7 bases from V and 3 from J, leaving 12 bases between them. The CDR3 is CSGGNSYTGELFF. The CDR3 DNA follows: TGCAGTGGGGGGAATAGCTACACCGGGGAGCTGTTTTTT.

The rearrangement uses TRBV29-1 and TRBJ2-7; 10 bases fit TRBD1. The CDR3 has 13 amino acids. V was pared by 4 bases and J by 2 bases, with 2 bases of the junction left unmatched. Germline V CDR1 and CDR2: SQVTM, ANQGSEA. CDR3 protein: CSVGGTGAYEQYF. CDR3 coding DNA: TGCAGCGTTGGAGGGACAGGGGCCTACGAGCAGTACTTC.

V usage is TRBV4-2 and J usage is TRBJ2-1; a possible D gene is TRBD2 (6 bases). V was shortened by 3 bases and J by 0 bases, with 18 bases between the two germline ends. Germline CDR1 LGHNA, CDR2 YNFKEQ. This CDR3 region has 18 residues. CDR3 nucleotides: TGTGCCAGCAGCCATCTCAACAGCCACGGGGGCTCCTACAATGAGCAGTTCTTC. Translated, it gives CASSHLNSHGGSYNEQFF.

This sequence joins TRBV6-6 and TRBJ2-7, with 7 bases that match TRBD1. The V gene's germline CDR1 is MNHNY and CDR2 SVGAGI (reference sequence). After removal of 4 bases from V and 4 bases from J, the junction contained 10 bases not matched to a gene. There are 15 residues in the CDR3. CDR3 nucleotide sequence: TGTGCCAGCAGTTGGTTTCAACAGGGGTCGTACGAGCAGTACTTC. This codes for CASSWFQQGSYEQYF.

V gene TRBV15 combines with J gene TRBJ1-2; D is ambiguous. Germline V gene lookup returns CDR1 LNHNV and CDR2 YYDKDF (reference sequence). The CDR3 runs to 14 residues. The V end was cut by 0 bases, the J end by 3 bases, with 8 bases between. In nucleotides, the CDR3 is TGTGCCACCAGCAGAGATACGGCCTACTATGGCTACACCTTC. It yields the protein CATSRDTAYYGYTF.

The V and J genes are TRBV30 and TRBJ2-7; D might be TRBD1 (5 bases). The CDR3 runs 13 residues. CDR1 and CDR2 (germline): GTSNPN, SVGIG (reference sequence). V was shortened by 0 bases and J by 2 bases, with 8 bases between the two germline ends. In DNA form, the CDR3 reads TGTGCCTGGAGTGTCACCAGGGCCTACGAGCAGTACTTC. This codes for CAWSVTRAYEQYF.

This clonotype was counted once. The rearrangement links TRBV19 to TRBJ2-3; possibly TRBD2 for D (6 bases). Trimming removed 3 bases at V and 3 bases at J, with 10 bases between. CDR1 is LNHDA and CDR2 is SQIVND in the germline V gene (reference sequence). CDR3 length: 14 amino acids. CDR3 in amino acids: CASSMSAGTDTQYF. CDR3 bases: TGTGCCAGTAGTATGAGCGCGGGAACAGATACGCAGTATTTT.

The V and J genes are TRBV15 and TRBJ2-3; D gene unclear. The V gene lost 3 bases and the J gene lost 2 bases, with 0 bases spanning the gap. This CDR3 region has 11 residues. From germline, CDR1 is LNHNV and CDR2 YYDKDF (reference sequence). CDR3 in DNA: TGTGCCACCAGCAGCACAGATACGCAGTATTTT. Translated, it gives CATSSTDTQYF. Based on the CDR3 plus reference TRBV15 and TRBJ2-3, the full variable domain is DAMVIQNPRYQVTQFGKPVTLSCSQTLNHNVMYWYQQKSSQAPKLLFHYYDKDFNNEADTPDNFQSRRPNTSFCFLDIRSPGLGDTAMYLCATSSTDTQYFGPGTRLTVL.

The count of this clonotype is one. The CDR3: CSARVRDWYTDTQYF. CDR3 DNA: TGCAGTGCTAGAGTACGGGACTGGTACACAGATACGCAGTATTTT. V usage is TRBV20-1 and J usage is TRBJ2-3, with D tentatively TRBD2 (6 bases). V lost 1 base and J lost 2, with 13 bases in between. Germline CDR1 and CDR2: DFQATT and SNEGSKA (reference sequence). The CDR3 has 15 amino acids.

CDR3 residues: CASSLRTAGQETQYF. The DNA for the CDR3 is TGTGCCAGCAGTCTCAGGACAGCCGGCCAAGAGACCCAGTACTTC. J is TRBJ2-5 and V is TRBV28; the D gene is possibly TRBD1 (6 bases). The CDR3 spans 15 residues. The germline V gene has CDR1 MDHEN and CDR2 SYDVKM. The V gene lost 5 bases and the J gene lost 1 base, with 14 bases spanning the gap.

The V and J genes are TRBV30 and TRBJ1-3, with D uncertain. Germline CDR1 GTSNPN, CDR2 SVGIG (reference sequence). This CDR3 is built from 13 residues. The germline V and J ends were trimmed by 4 bases and 2 bases, with 9 bases remaining between them. CDR3 in DNA: TGTGCCTGGAATCTGGCGGCTGGAAACACCATATATTTT. This sequence encodes CAWNLAAGNTIYF. Full variable domain (missing parts from reference TRBV30 and TRBJ1-3): SQTIHQWPATLVQPVGSPLSLECTVEGTSNPNLYWYRQAAGRGLQLLFYSVGIGQISSEVPQNLSASRPQDRQFILSSKKLLLSDSGFYLCAWNLAAGNTIYFGEGSWLTVV.

This clonotype was seen only a few times. This chain joins TRBV23-1 and TRBJ2-7; D is undetermined. TRBV23-1 is identified as an open reading frame with a role that is uncertain. V lost 8 bases and J lost 0, with 17 bases in between. There are 15 residues in the CDR3. CDR3 in amino acids: CASFHPTGYSYEQYF. For the CDR3, the DNA is TGCGCCAGCTTCCACCCAACGGGCTACTCCTACGAGCAGTACTTC.

The chain joins TRBV4-1 to TRBJ1-2; TRBD1 matches 7 bases. The CDR3 loop spans 13 amino acids. The germline V gene encodes CDR1 MGHRA and CDR2 YSYEKL. The ends lost 1 base at V and 4 bases at J; junction bases unmatched: 0. CDR3 residues: CASSQGDSYGYTF. The CDR3, as DNA: TGCGCCAGCAGCCAAGGGGACAGCTATGGCTACACCTTC.

V is TRBV7-2 and J is TRBJ2-1; D possibly corresponds to TRBD2 (6 bases). CDR1 and CDR2 (germline): SGHTA, FQGNSA. V was clipped by 1 base and J by 9 bases, with 13 bases between them. The CDR3 runs 14 residues. This CDR3 is CASSLVREAGEQFF. Here the CDR3 DNA reads TGTGCCAGCAGCTTAGTGAGGGAGGCGGGTGAGCAGTTCTTC. The entire variable domain, with the rest obtained from reference TRBV7-2 and TRBJ2-1, is as follows: GAGVSQSPSNKVTEKGKDVELRCDPISGHTALYWYRQSLGQGLEFLIYFQGNSAPDKSGLPSDRFSAERTGGSVSTLTIQRTQQEDSAVYLCASSLVREAGEQFFGPGTRLTVL.